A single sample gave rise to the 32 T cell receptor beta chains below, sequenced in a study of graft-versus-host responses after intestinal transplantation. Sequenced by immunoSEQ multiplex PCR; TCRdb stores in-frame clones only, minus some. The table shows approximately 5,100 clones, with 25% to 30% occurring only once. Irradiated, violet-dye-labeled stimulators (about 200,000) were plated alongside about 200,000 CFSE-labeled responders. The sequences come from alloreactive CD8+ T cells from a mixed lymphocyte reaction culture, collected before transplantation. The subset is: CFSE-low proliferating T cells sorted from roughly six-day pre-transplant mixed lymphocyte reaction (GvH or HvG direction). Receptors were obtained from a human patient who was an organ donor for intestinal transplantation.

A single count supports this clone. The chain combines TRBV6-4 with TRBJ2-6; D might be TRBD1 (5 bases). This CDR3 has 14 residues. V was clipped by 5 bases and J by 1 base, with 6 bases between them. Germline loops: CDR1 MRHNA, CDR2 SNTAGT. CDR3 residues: CASSQGSGANVLTF. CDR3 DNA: TGTGCCAGCAGTCAGGGTTCTGGGGCCAACGTCCTGACTTTC.

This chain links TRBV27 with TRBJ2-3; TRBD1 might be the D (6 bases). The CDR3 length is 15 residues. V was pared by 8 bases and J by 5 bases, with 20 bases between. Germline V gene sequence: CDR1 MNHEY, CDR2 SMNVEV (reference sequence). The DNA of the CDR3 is TGTGCCAGCGGGGTGGGGGCGATTGGTAGAGATACGCAGTATTTT. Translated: CASGVGAIGRDTQYF.

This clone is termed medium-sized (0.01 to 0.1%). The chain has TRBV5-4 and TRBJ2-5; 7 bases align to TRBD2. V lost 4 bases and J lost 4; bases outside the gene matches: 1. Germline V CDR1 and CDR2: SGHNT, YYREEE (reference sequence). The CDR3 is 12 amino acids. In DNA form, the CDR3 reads TGTGCCAGCAGCCGCGGGGGAGAGACCCAGTACTTC. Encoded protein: CASSRGGETQYF.

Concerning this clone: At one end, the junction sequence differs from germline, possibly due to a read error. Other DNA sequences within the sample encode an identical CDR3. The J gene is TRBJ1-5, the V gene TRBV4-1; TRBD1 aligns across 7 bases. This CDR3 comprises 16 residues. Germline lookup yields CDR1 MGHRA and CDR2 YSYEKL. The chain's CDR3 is CASSQNPGTVDQPQHF. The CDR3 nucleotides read TGTGCCAGCAGCCAGAACCCCGGGACAGTGGATCAGCCCCAGCATTTT.

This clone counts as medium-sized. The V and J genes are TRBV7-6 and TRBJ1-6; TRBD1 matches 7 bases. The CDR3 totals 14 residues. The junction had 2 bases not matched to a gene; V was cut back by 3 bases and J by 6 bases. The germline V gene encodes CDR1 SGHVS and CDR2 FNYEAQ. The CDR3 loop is CASSLQGGNSPLHF. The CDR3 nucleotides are TGTGCCAGCAGCTTGCAGGGGGGTAATTCACCCCTCCACTTT.

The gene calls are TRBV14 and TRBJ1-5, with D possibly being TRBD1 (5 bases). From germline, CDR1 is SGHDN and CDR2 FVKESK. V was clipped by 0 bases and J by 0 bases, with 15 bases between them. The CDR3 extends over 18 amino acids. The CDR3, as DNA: TGTGCCAGCAGCCAAGATTGGGCACGGACACATAGCAATCAGCCCCAGCATTTT. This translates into CASSQDWARTHSNQPQHF. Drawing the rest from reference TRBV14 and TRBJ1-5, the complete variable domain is EAGVTQFPSHSVIEKGQTVTLRCDPISGHDNLYWYRRVMGKEIKFLLHFVKESKQDESGMPNNRFLAERTGGTYSTLKVQPAELEDSGVYFCASSQDWARTHSNQPQHFGDGTRLSIL.

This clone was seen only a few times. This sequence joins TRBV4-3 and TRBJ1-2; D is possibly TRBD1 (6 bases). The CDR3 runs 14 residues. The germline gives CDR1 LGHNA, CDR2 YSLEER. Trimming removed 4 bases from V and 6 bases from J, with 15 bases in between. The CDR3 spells CASSLPNRVDGYTF. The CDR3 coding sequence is TGCGCCAGCAGCCTCCCCAACAGGGTCGATGGCTACACCTTC.

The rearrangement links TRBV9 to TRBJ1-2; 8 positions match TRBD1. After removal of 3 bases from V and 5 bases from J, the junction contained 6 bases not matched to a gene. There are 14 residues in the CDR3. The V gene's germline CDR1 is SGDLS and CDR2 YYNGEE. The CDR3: CASSGVGTGYGYTF. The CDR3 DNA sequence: TGTGCCAGCAGCGGGGTCGGGACAGGTTATGGCTACACCTTC.

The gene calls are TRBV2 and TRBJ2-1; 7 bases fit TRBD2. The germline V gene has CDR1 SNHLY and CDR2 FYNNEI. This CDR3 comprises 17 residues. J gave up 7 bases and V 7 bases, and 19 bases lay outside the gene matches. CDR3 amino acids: CASIEWVGGRFWNEQFF. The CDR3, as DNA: TGTGCCAGCATTGAGTGGGTCGGGGGGAGGTTTTGGAATGAGCAGTTCTTC.

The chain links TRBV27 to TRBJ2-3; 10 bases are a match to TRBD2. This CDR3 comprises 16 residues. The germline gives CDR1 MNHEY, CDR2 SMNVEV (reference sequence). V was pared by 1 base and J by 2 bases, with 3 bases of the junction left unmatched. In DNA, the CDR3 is TGTGCCAGCAGTTTATTAGCGGGGGGACCCACAGATACGCAGTATTTT. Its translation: CASSLLAGGPTDTQYF.

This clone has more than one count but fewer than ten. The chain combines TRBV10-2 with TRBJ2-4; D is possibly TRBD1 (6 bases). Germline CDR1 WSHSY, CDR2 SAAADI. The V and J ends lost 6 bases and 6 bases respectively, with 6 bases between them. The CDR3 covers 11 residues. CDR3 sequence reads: CASRTGNIQYF. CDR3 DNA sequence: TGCGCCAGCAGGACAGGAAACATTCAGTACTTC.

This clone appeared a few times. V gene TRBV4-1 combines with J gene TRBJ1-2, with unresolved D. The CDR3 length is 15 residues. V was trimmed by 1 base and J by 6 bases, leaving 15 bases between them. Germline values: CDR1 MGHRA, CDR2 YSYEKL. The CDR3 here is CASSQVGRVFDGYTF. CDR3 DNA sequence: TGCGCCAGCAGCCAAGTTGGGCGTGTCTTCGATGGCTACACCTTC.

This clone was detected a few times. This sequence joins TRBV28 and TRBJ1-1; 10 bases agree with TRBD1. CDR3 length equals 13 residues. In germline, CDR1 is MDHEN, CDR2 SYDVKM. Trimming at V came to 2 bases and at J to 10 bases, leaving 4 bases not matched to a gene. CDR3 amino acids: CASSLRDRGLAFF. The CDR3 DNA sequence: TGTGCCAGCAGTTTAAGGGACAGGGGTTTAGCTTTCTTT.

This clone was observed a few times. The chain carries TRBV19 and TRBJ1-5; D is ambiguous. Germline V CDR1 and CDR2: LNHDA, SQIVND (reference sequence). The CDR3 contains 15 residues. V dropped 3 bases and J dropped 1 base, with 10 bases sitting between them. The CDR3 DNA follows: TGTGCCAGTAGTATTTTTACAGACAGCAATCAGCCCCAGCATTTT. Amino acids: CASSIFTDSNQPQHF.

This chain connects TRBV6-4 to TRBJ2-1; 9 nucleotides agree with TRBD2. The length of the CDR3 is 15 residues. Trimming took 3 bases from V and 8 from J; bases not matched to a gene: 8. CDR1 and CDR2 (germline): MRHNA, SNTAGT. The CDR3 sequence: CASSEASGEEDEQFF. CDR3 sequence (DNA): TGTGCCAGCAGTGAGGCTAGCGGGGAGGAAGATGAGCAGTTCTTC.

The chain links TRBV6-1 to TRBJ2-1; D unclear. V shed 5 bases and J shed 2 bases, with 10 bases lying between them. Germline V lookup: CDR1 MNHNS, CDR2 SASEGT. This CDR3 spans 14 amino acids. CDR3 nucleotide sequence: TGTGCCAGCAGTTTTACAGCTACCTACAATGAGCAGTTCTTC. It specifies CASSFTATYNEQFF.

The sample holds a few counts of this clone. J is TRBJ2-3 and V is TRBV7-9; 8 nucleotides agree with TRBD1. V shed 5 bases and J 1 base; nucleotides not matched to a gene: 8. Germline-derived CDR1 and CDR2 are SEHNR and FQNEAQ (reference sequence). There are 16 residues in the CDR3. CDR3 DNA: TGTGCCAGCAGCGGTGACAGGGGATTGCGCACAGATACGCAGTATTTT. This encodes CASSGDRGLRTDTQYF. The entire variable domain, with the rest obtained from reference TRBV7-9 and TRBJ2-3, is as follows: DTGVSQNPRHKITKRGQNVTFRCDPISEHNRLYWYRQTLGQGPEFLTYFQNEAQLEKSRLLSDRFSAERPKGSFSTLEIQRTEQGDSAMYLCASSGDRGLRTDTQYFGPGTRLTVL.

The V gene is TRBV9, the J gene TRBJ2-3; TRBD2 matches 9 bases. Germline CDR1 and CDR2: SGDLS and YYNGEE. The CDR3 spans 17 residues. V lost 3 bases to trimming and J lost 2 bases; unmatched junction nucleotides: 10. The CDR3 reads CASSEKRGDPYTDTQYF. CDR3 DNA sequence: TGTGCCAGCAGCGAAAAGCGGGGGGACCCTTACACAGATACGCAGTATTTT.

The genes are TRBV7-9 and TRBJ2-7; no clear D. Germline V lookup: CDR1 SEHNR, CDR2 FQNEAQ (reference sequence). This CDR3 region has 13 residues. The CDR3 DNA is TGTGCCAGCAGCTTTTACTCCTCTCCCGCGCATCTCGTC. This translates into CASSFYSSPAHLV.

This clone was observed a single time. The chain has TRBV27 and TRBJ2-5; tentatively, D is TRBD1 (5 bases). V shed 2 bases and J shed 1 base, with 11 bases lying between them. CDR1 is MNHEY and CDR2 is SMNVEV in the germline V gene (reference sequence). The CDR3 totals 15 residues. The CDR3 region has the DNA TGTGCCAGCAGTTTAAACTGGGGCACCCAAGAGACCCAGTACTTC. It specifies CASSLNWGTQETQYF.

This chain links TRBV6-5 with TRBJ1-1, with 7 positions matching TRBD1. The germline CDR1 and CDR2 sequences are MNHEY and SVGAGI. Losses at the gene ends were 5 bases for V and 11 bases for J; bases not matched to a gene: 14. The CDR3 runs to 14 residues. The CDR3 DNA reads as TGTGCCAGCAGTCGGAGGGGGGTTGAGGGGGCGGCTTTCTTT. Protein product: CASSRRGVEGAAFF.

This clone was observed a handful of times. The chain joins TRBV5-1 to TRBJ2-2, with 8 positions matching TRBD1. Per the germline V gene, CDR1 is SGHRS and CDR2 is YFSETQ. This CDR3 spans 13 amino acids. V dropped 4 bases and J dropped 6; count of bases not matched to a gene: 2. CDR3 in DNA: TGCGCCAGCAGCCTACAGGGGGCCGGGGAGCTGTTTTTT. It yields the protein CASSLQGAGELFF.

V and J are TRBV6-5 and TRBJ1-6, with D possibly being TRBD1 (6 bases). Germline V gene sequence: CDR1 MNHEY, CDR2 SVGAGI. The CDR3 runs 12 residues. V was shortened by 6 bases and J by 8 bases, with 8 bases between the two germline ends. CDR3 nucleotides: TGTGCCAGCAGGTGGGGGCATTCACCCCTCCACTTT. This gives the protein CASRWGHSPLHF.

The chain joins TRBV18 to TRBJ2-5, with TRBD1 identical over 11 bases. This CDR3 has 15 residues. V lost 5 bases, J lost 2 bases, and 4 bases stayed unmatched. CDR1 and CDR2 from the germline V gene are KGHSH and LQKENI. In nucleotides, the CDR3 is TGTGCCAGCTCAGGGACAGGGGGGACTCAAGAGACCCAGTACTTC. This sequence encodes CASSGTGGTQETQYF.

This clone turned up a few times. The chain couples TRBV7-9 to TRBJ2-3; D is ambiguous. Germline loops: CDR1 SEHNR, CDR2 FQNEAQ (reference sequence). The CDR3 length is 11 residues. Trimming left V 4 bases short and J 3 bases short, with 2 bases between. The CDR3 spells CASSSTDTQYF. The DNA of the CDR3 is TGTGCCAGCAGCTCTACAGATACGCAGTATTTT.

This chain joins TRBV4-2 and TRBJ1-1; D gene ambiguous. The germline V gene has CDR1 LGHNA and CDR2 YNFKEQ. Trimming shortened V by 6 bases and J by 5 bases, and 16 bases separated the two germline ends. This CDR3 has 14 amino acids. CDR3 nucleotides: TGTGCCAGCAGTTCTAATTCCCGGTGGACTGAAGCTTTCTTT. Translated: CASSSNSRWTEAFF.

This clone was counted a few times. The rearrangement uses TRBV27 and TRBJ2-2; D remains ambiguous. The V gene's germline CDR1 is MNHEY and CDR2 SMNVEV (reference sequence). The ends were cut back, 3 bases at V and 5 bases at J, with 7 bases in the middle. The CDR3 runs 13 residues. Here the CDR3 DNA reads TGTGCCAGCAGTTTTATTATAACCGGGGAGCTGTTTTTT. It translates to CASSFIITGELFF.

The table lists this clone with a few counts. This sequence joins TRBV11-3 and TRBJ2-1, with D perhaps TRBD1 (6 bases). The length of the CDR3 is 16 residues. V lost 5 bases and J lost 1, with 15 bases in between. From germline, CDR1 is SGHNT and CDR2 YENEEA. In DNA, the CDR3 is TGTGCCAGCAGCCAAGTTCTGCAGGGGTCCTACAATGAGCAGTTCTTC. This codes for CASSQVLQGSYNEQFF.

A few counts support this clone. The CDR3 here is CASSQLQGAGYGYTF. The CDR3 DNA sequence: TGCGCCAGCAGCCAGTTACAGGGGGCCGGCTATGGCTACACCTTC. The chain recombines TRBV4-3 with TRBJ1-2; 9 bases are a match to TRBD1. Germline V CDR1 and CDR2: LGHNA, YSLEER. Trimming at V came to 3 bases and at J to 4 bases, leaving 6 bases not matched to a gene. The CDR3 length is 15 residues.

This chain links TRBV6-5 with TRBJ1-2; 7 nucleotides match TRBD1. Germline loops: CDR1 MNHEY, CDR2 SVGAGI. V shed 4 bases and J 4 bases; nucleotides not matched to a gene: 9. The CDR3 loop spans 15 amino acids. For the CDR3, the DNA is TGTGCCAGCAGTTTATCGACAGGGTTAGGCTATGGCTACACCTTC. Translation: CASSLSTGLGYGYTF.

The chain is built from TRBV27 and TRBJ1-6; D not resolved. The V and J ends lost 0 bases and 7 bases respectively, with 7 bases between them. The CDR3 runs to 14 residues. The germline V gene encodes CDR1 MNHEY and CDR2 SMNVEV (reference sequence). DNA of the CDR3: TGTGCCAGCAGTTTATCGGCCACCAATTCACCCCTCCACTTT. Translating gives CASSLSATNSPLHF.

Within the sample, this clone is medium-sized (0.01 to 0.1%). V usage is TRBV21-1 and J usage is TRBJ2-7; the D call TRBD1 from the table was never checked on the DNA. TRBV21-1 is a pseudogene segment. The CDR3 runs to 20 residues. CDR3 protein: CASSKKVEDRDTGPSYEQYV. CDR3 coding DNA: TGTGCCAGCAGCAAAAAAGTAGAGGACCGGGACACAGGCCCTTCCTACGAGCAGTACGTC.